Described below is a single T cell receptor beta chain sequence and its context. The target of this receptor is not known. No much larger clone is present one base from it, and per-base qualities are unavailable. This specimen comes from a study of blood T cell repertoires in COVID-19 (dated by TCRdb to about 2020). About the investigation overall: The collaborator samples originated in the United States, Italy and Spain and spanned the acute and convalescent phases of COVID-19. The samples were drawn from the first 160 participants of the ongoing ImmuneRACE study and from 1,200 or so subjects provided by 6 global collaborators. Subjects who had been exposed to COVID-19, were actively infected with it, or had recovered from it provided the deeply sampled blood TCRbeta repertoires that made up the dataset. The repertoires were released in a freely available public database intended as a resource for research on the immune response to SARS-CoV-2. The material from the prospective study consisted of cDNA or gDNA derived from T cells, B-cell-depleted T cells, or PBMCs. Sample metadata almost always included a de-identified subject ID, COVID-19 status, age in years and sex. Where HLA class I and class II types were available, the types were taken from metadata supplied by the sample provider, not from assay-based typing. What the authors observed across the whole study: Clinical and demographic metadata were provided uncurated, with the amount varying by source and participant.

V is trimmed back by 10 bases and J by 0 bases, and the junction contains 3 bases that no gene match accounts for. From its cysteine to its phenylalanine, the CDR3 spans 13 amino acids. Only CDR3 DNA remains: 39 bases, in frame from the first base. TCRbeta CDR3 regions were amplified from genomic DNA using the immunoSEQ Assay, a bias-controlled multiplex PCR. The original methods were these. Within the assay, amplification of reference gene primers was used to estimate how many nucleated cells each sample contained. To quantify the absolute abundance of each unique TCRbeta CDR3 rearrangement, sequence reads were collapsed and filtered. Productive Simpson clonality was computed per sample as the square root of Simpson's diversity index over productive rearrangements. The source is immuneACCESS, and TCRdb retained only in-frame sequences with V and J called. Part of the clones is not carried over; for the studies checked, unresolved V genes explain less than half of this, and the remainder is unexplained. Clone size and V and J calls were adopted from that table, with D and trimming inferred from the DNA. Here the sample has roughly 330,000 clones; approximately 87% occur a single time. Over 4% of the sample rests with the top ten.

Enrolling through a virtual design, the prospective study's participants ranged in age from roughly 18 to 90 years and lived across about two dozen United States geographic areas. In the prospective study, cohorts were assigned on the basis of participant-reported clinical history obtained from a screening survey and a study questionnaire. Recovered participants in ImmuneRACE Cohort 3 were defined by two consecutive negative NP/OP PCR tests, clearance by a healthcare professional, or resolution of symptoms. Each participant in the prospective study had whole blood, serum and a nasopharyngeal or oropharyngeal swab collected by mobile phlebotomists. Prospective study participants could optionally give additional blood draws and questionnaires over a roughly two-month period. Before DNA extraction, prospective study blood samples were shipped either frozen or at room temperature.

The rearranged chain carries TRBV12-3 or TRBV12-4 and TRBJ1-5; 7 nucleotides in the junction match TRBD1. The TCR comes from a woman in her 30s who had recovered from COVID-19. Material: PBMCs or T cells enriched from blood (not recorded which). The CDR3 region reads CATDRDSNQPQHF. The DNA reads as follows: TGTGCCACTGACAGGGATAGCAATCAGCCCCAGCATTTT.